The T cell receptor beta chain described here comes from a study of blood T cell repertoires in COVID-19. As for the study in general: The United States, Italy and Spain supplied acute and convalescent COVID-19 samples. PBMCs, B-cell-depleted T cells, or T cells provided the cDNA or gDNA that made up the material.

This clone was seen more than once but under ten times. The CDR3 loop spans 14 amino acids. Germline lookup yields CDR1 SGHNT and CDR2 YENEEA. The trim removed 2 bases at V and 7 bases at J, leaving 7 bases unmatched. Original processing methods: Scientists estimated how many nucleated cells there were by amplifying reference gene primers. Generated by immunoSEQ multiplex PCR, the TCRdb table keeps only in-frame clones and is missing some. V, J and clone size reflect that table, while D and trimming were determined from the DNA. The table includes a few hundred thousand clones, about 88% detected once. Seattle patients were enrolled during active infection and followed longitudinally.

The clonotype was recovered from a woman aged 45-65 years with COVID-19, enrolled during active disease. V and J are TRBV11-3 and TRBJ1-2, with 7 bases fitting TRBD1. What was sequenced was peripheral blood. The CDR3 region has the DNA TGTGCCAGCAGCTTAATTAGACAGGGTTCTGGCTACACCTTC. This sequence encodes CASSLIRQGSGYTF.